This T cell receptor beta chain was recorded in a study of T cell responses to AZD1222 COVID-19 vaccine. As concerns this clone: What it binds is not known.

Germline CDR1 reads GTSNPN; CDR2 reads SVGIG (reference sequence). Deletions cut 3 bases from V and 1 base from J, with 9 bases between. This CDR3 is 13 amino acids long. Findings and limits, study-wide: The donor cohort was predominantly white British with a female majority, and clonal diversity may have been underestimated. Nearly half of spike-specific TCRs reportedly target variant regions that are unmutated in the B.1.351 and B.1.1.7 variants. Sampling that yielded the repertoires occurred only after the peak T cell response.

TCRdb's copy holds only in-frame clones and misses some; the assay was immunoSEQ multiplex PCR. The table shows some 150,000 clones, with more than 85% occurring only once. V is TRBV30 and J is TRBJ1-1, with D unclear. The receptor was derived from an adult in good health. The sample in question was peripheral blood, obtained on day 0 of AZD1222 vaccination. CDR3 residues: CAWRFDGNTEAFF. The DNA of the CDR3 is TGTGCCTGGAGATTCGATGGGAACACTGAAGCTTTCTTT.